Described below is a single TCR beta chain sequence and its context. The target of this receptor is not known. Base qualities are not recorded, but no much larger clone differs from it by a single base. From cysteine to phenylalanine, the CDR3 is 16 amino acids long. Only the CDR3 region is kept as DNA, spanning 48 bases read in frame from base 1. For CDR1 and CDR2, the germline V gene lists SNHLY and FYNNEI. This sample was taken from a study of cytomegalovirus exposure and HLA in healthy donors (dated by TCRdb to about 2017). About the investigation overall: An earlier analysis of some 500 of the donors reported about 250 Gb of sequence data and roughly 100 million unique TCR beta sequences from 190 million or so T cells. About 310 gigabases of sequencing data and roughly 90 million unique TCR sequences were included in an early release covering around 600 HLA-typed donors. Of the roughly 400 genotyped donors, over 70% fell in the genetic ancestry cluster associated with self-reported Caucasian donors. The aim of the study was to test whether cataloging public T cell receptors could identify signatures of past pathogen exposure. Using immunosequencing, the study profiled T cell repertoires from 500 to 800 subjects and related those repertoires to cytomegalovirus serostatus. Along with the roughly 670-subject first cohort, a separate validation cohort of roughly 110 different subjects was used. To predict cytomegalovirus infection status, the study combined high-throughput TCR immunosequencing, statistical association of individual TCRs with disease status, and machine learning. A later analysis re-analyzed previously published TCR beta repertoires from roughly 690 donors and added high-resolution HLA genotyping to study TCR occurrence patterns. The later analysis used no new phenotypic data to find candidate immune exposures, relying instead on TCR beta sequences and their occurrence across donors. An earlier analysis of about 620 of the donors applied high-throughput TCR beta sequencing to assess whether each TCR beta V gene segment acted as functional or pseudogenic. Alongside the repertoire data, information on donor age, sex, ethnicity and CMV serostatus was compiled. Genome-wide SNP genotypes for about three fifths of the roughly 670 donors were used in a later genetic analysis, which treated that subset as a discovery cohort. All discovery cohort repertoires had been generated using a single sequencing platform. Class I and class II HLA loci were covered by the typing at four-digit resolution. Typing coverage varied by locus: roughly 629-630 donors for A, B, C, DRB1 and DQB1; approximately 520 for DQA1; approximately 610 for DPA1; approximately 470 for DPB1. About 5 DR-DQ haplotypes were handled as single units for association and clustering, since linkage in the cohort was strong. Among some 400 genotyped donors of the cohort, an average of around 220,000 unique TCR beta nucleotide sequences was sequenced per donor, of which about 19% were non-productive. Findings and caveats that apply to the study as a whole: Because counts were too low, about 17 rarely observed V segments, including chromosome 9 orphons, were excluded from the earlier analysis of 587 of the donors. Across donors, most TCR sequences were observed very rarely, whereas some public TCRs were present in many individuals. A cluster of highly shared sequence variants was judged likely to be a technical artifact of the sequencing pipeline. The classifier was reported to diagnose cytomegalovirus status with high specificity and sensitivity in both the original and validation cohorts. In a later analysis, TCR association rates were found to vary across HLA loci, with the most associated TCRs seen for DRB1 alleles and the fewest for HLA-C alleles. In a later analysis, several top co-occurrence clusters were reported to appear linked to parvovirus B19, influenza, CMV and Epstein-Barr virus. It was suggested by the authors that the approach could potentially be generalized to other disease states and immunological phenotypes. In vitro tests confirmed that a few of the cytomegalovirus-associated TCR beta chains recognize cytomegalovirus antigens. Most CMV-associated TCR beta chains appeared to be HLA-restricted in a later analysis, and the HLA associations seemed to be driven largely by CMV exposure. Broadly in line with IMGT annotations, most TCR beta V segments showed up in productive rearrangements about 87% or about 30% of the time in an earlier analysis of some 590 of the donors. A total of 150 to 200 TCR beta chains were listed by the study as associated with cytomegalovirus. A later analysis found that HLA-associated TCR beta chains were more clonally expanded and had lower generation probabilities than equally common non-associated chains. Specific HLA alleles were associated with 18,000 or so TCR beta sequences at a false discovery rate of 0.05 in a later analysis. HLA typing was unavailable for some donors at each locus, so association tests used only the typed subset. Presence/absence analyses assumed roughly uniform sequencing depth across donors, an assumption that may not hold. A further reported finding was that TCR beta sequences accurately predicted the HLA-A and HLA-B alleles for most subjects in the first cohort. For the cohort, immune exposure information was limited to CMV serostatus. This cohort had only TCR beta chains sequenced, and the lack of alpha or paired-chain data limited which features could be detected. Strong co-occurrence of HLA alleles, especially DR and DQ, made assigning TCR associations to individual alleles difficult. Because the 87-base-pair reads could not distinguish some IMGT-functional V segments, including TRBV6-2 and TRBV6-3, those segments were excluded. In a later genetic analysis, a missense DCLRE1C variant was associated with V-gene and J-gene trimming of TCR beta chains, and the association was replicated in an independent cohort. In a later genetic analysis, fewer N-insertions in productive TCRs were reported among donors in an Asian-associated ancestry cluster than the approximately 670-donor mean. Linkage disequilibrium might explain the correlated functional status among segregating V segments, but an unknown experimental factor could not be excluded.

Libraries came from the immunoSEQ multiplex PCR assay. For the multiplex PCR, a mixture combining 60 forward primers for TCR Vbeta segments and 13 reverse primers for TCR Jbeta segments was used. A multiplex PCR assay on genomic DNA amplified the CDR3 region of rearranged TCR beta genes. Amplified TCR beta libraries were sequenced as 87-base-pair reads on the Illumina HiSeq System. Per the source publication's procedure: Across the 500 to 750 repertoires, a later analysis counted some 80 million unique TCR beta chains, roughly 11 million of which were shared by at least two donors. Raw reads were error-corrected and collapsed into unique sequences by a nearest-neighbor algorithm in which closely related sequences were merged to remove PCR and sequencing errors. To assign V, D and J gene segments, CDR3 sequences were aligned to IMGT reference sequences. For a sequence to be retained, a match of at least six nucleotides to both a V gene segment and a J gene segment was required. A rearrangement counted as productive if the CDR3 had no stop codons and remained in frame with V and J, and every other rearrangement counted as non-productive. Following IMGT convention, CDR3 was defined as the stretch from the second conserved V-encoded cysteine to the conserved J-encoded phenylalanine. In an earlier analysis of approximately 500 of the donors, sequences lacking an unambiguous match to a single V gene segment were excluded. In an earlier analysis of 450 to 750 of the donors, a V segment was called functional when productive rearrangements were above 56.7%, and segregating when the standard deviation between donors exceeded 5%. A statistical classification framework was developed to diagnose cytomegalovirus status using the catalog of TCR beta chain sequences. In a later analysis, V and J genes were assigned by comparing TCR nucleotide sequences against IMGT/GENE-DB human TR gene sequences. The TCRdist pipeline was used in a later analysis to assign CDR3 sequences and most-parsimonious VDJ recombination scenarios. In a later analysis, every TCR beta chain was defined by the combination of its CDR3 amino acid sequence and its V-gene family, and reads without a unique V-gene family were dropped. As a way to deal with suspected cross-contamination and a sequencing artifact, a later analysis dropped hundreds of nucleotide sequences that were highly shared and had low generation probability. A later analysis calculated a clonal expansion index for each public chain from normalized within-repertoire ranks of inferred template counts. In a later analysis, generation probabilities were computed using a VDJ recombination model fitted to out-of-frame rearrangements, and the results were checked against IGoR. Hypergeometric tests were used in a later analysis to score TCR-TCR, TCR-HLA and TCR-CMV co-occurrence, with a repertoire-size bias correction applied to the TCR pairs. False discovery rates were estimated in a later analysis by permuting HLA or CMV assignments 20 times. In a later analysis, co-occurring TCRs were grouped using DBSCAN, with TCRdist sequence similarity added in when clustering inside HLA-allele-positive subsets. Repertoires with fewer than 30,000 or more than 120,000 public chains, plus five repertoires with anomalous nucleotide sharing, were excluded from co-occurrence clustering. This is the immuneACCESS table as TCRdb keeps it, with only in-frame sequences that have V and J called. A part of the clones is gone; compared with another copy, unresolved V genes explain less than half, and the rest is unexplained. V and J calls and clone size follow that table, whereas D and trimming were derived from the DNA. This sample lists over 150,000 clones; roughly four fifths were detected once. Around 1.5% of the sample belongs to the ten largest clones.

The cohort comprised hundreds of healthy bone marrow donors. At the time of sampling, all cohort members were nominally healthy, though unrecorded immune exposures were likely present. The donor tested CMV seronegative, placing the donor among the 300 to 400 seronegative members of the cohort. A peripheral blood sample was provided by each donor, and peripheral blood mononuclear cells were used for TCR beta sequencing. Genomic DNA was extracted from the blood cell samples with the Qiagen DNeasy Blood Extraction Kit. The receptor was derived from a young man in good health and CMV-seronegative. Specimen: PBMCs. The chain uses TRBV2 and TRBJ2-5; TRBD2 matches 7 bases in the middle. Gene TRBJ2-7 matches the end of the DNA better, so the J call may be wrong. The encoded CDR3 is CASSEGSGMGAYEQYF. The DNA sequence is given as TGTGCCAGCAGTGAAGGAAGCGGGATGGGGGCCTACGAGCAGTACTTC.